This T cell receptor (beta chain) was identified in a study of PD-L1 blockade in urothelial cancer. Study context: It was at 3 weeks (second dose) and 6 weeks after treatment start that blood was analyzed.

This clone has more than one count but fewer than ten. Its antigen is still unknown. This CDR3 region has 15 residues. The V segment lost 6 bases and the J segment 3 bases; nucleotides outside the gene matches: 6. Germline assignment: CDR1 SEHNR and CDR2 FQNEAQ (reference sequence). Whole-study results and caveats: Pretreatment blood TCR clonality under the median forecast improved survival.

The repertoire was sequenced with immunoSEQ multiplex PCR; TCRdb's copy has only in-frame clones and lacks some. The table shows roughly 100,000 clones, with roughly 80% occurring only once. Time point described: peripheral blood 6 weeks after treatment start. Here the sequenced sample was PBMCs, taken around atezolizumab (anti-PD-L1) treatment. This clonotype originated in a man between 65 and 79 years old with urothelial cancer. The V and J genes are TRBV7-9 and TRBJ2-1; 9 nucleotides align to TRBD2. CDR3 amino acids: CASSSPAGGYNEQFF. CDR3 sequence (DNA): TGTGCCAGCAGTTCACCAGCGGGAGGCTACAATGAGCAGTTCTTC.